This T cell receptor beta chain was recorded in a study of blood T cell repertoires in COVID-19. About the study: COVID-19 samples collected from the United States, Italy and Spain covered acute and convalescent phases. T cells, B-cell-depleted T cells, or PBMCs supplied cDNA or gDNA.

Assay used: immunoSEQ multiplex PCR; TCRdb lists only in-frame clones, some missing. Altogether approximately 180,000 clones are present, 70% to 90% being singletons, with the ten largest covering over 2.5%. The V end lost 2 bases, the J end lost 5 bases, and 13 bases lay between the germline ends. This CDR3 is built from 14 residues. Germline V gene data show CDR1 as SGHTS and CDR2 as YDEGEE. V gene TRBV5-8 combines with J gene TRBJ2-5; D is perhaps TRBD2 (5 bases). The sequencing input was peripheral blood. The clonotype originates from a man in his 60s with acute or convalescent COVID-19. The CDR3 DNA sequence: TGTGCCAGCAGCTTCAGTCGCTCGGGGGAGACCCAGTACTTC. Protein: CASSFSRSGETQYF.